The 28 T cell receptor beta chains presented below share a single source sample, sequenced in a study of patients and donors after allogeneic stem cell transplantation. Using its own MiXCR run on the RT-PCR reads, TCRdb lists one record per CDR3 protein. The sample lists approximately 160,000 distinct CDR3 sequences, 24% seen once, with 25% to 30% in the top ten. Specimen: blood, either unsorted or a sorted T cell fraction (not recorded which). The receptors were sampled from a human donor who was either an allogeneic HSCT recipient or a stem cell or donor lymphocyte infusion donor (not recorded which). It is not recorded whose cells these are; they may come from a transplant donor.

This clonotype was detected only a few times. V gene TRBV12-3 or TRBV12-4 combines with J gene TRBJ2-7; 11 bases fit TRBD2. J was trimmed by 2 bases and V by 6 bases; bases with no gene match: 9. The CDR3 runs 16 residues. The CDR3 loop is CASSSIGSGGAYEQYF. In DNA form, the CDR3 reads TGTGCCAGCAGCAGCATTGGTAGCGGGGGGGCCTACGAGCAGTACTTC.

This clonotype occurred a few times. The CDR3 nucleotides are TGCAGTGCGGGCAGGGTGAACACTGAAGCTTTCTTT. This encodes CSAGRVNTEAFF. The chain employs TRBV20-1 and TRBJ1-1, with TRBD1 as a possible D gene (5 bases). Germline V lookup: CDR1 DFQATT, CDR2 SNEGSKA (reference sequence). The CDR3 sequence is 12 residues long. Trimming left V 6 bases short and J 0 bases short, with 8 bases between.

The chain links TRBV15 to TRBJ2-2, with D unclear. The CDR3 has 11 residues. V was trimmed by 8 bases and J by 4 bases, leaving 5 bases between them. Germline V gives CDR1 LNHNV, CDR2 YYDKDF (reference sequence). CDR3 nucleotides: TGTGCCACCTCGCTCACCGGGGAGCTGTTTTTT. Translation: CATSLTGELFF.

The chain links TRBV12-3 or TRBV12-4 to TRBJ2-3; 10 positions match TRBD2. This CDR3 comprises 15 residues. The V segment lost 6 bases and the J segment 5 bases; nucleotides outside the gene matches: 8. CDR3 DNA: TGTGCCAGCAGCCCGCCTAGCGGGAGAATAGATACGCAGTATTTT. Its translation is CASSPPSGRIDTQYF.

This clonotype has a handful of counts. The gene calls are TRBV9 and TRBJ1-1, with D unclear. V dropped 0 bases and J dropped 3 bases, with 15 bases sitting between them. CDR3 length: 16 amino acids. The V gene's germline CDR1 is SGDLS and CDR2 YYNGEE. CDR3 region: CASSVGLIQAYTEAFF. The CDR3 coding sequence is TGTGCCAGCAGCGTAGGTCTGATTCAGGCTTACACTGAAGCTTTCTTT.

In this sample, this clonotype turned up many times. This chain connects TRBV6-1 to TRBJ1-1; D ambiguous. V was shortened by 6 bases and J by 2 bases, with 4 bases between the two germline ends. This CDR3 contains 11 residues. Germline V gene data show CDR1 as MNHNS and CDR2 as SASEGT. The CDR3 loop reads CASRSNTEAFF. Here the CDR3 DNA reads TGTGCCAGCAGATCAAACACTGAAGCTTTCTTT.

The CDR3 DNA reads as TGTGCCAGCAGTTTATTCGGCCTTTACCGTGAAGCTTTCTTT. It yields the protein CASSLFGLYREAFF. This chain connects TRBV12-3 or TRBV12-4 to TRBJ1-1; D remains ambiguous. Trimming took off 2 bases at V and 7 bases at J, with 14 bases between the two ends. The CDR3 runs 14 residues.

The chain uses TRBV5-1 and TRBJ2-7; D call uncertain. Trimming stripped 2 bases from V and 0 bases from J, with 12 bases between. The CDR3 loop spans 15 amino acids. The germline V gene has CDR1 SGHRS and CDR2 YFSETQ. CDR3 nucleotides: TGCGCCAGCAGCTTTTTGGGCTTAAGCTCCTACGAGCAGTACTTC. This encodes CASSFLGLSSYEQYF.

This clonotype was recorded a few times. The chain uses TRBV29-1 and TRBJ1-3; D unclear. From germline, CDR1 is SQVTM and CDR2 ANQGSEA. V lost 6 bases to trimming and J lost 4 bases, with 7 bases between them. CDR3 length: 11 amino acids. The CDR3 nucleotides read TGCAGCGTGGAGGGAGGAAACACCATATATTTT. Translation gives CSVEGGNTIYF.

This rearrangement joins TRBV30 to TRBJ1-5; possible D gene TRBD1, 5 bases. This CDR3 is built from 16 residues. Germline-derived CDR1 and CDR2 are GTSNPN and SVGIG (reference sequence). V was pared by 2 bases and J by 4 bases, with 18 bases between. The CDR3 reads CAWSQKRQGGNQPQHF. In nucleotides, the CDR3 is TGTGCCTGGAGTCAAAAGCGGCAGGGTGGGAATCAGCCCCAGCATTTT.

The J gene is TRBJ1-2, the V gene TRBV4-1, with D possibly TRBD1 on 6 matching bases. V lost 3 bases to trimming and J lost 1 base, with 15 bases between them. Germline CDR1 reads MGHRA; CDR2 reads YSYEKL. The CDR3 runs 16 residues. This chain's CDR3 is CASSHPTQGRNYGYTF. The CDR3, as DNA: TGCGCCAGCAGCCATCCTACCCAGGGGCGTAACTATGGCTACACCTTC.

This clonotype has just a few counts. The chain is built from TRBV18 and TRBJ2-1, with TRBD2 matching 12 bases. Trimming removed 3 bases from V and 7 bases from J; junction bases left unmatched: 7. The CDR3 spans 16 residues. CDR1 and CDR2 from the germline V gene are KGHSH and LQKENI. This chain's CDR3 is CASSPRLAGAGNEQFF. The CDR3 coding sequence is TGTGCCAGCTCACCGCGACTAGCGGGAGCAGGGAATGAGCAGTTCTTC.

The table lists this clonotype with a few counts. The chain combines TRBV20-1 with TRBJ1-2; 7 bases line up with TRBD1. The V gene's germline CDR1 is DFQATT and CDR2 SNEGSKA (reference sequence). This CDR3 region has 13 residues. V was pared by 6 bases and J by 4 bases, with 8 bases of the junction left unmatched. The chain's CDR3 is CSARDSNLYGYTF. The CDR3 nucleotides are TGCAGTGCGAGGGACAGTAACCTCTATGGCTACACCTTC.

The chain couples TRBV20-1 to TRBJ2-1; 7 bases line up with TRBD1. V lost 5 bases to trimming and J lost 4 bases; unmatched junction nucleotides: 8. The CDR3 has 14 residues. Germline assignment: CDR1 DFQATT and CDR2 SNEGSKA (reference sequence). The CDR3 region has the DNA TGCAGTGCTGAGGGGGCGCGGAGTTACAATGAGCAGTTCTTC. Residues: CSAEGARSYNEQFF.

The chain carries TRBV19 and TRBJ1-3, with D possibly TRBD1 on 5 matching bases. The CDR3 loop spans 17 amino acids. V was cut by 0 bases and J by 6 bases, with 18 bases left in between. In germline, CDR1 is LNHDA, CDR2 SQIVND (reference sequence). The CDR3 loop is CASSIDLRWGQINTIYF. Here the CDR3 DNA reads TGTGCCAGTAGTATAGATCTTCGATGGGGCCAAATAAACACCATATATTTT. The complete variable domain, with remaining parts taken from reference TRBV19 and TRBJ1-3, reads DGGITQSPKYLFRKEGQNVTLSCEQNLNHDAMYWYRQDPGQGLRLIYYSQIVNDFQKGDIAEGYSVSREKKESFPLTVTSAQKNPTAFYLCASSIDLRWGQINTIYFGEGSWLTVV.

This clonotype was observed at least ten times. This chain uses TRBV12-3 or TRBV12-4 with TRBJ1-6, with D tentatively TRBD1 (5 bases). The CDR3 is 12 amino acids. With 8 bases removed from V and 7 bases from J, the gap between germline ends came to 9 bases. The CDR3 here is CASAEGNSPLHF. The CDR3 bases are TGTGCCAGCGCGGAGGGGAATTCACCCCTCCACTTT.

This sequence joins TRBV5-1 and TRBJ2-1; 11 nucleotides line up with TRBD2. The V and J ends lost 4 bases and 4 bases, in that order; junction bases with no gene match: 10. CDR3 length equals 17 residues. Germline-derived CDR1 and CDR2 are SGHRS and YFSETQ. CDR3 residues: CASSGLIAGGWYNEQFF. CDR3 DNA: TGCGCCAGCAGCGGACTAATAGCGGGAGGGTGGTACAATGAGCAGTTCTTC.

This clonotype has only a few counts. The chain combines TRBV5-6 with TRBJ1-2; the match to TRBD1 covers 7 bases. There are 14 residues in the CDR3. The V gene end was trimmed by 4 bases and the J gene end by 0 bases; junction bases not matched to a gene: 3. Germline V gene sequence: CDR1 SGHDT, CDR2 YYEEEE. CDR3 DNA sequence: TGTGCCAGCAGCCACGGGACAGCTAACTATGGCTACACCTTC. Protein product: CASSHGTANYGYTF.

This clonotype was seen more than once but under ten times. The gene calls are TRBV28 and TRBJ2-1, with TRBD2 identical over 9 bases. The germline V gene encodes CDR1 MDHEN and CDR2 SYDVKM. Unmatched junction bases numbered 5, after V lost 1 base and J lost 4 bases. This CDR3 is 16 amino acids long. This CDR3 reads CASSLLAGALYNEQFF. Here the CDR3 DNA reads TGTGCCAGCAGTTTATTAGCGGGAGCTCTGTACAATGAGCAGTTCTTC.

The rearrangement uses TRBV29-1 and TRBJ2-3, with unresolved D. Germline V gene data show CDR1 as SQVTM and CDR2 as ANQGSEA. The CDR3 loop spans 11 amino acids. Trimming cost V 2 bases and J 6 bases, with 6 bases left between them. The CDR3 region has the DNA TGCAGCGTTGAAAGGATGGATACGCAGTATTTT. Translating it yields CSVERMDTQYF.

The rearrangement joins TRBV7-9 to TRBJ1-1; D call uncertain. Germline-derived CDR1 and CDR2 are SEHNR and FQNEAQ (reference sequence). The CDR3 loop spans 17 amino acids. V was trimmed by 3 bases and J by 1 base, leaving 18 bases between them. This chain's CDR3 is CASSLVFGGEENTEAFF. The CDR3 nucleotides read TGTGCCAGCAGCTTGGTTTTTGGCGGGGAAGAGAACACTGAAGCTTTCTTT.

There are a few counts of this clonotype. CDR3 region: CSASGGVNTGELFF. The CDR3 DNA is TGCAGTGCTAGCGGGGGGGTGAACACCGGGGAGCTGTTTTTT. This chain connects TRBV20-1 to TRBJ2-2, with 8 bases lining up with TRBD2. This CDR3 has 14 residues. With V trimmed by 3 bases and J by 1 base, 1 base remained unmatched. Germline assignment: CDR1 DFQATT and CDR2 SNEGSKA (reference sequence).

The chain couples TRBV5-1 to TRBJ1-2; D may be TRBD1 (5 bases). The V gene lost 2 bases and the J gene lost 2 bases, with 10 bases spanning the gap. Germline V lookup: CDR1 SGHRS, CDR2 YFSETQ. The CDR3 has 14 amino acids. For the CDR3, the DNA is TGCGCCAGCAGCTTAGGGGAATTCAACTATGGCTACACCTTC. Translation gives CASSLGEFNYGYTF.

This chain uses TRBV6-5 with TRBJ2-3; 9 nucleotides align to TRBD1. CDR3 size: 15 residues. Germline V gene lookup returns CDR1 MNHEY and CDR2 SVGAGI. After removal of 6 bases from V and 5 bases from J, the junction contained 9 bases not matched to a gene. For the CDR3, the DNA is TGTGCCAGCAGCTACCGGACAGGGGAAGTAGATACGCAGTATTTT. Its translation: CASSYRTGEVDTQYF.

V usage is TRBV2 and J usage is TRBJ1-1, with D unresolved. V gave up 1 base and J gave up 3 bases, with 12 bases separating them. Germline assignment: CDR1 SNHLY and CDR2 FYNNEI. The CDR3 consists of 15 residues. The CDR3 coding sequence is TGTGCCAGCAGTGAAGTTAAGTTTGGGGACACTGAAGCTTTCTTT. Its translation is CASSEVKFGDTEAFF.

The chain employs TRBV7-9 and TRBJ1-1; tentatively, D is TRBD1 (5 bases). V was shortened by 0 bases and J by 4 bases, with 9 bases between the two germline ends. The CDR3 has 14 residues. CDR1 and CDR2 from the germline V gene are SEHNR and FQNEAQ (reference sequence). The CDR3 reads CASSLAAGTTEAFF. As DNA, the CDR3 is TGTGCCAGCAGCTTAGCTGCAGGGACCACTGAAGCTTTCTTT.

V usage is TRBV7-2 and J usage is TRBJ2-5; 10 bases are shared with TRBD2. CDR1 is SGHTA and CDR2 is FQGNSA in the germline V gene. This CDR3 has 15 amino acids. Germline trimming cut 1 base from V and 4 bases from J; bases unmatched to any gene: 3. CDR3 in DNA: TGTGCCAGCAGCTTAGGGCTAGCGGGAGCAGAGACCCAGTACTTC. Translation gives CASSLGLAGAETQYF.

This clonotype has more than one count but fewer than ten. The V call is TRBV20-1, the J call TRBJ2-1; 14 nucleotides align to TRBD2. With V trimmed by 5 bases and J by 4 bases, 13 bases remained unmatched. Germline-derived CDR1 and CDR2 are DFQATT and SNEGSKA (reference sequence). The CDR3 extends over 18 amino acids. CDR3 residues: CSASPTSGRAVWYNEQFF. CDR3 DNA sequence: TGCAGTGCTTCCCCGACTAGCGGGAGGGCCGTTTGGTACAATGAGCAGTTCTTC.